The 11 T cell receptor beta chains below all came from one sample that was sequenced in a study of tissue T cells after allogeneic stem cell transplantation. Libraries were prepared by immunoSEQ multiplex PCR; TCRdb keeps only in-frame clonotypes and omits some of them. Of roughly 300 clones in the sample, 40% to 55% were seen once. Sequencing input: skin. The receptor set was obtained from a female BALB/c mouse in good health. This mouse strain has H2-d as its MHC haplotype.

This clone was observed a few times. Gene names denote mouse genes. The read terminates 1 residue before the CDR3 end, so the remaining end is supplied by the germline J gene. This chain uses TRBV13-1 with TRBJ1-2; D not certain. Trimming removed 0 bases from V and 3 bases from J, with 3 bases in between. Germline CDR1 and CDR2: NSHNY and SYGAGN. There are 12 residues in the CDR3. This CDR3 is CASSDGYSDYTF. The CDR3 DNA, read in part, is TGTGCCAGCAGTGATGGATACTCCGACTACACC.

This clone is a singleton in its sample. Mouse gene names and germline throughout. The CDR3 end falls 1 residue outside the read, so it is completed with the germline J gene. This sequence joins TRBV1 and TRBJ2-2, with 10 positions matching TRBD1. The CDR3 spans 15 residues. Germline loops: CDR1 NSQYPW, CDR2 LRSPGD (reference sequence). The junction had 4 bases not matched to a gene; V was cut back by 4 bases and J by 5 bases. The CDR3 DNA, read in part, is TGCACCTGCAGTGTTGACAGGGGGCGGACCGGGCAGCTCTAC. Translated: CTCSVDRGRTGQLY. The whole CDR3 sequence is CTCSVDRGRTGQLYF.

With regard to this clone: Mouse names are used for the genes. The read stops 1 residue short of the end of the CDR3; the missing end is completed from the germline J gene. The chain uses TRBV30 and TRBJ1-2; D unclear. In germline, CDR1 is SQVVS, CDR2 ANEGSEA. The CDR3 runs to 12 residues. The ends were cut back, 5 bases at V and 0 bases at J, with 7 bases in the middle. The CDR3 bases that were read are TGTAGTTCTCTTACAGCAAACTCCGACTACACC. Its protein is CSSLTANSDYT. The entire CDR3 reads CSSLTANSDYTF.

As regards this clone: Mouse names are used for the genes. Partial CDR3 DNA: TGTGCCAGCAGCTTATTAGAGCTGGGGGAGGGCACCGGGCAGCTCTAC. Translation: CASSLLELGEGTGQLY. The entire CDR3 sequence reads CASSLLELGEGTGQLYF. The V call is TRBV3, the J call TRBJ2-2, with 7 positions matching TRBD2. Sequencing ends 1 residue short of the CDR3 end; the germline J gene provides the rest. The V segment lost 2 bases and the J segment 4 bases; nucleotides outside the gene matches: 10. Germline V gene sequence: CDR1 SNHLY, CDR2 FYNGKV (reference sequence). CDR3 length: 17 residues.

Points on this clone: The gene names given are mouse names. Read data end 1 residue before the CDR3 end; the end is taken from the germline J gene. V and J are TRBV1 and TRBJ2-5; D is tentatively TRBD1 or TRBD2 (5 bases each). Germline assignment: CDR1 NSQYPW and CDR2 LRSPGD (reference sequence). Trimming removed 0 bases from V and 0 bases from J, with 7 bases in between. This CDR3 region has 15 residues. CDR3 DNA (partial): TGCACCTGCAGTGCAGATCGGGGCAACCAAGACACCCAGTAC. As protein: CTCSADRGNQDTQY. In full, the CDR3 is CTCSADRGNQDTQYF.

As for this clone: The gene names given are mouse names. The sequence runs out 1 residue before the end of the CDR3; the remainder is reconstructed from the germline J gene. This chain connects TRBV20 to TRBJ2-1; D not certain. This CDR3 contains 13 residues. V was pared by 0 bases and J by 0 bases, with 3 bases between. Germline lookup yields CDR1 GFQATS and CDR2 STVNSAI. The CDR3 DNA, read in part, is TGTGGTGCTAGGGATGGTAACTATGCTGAGCAGTTC. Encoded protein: CGARDGNYAEQF. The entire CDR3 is CGARDGNYAEQFF.

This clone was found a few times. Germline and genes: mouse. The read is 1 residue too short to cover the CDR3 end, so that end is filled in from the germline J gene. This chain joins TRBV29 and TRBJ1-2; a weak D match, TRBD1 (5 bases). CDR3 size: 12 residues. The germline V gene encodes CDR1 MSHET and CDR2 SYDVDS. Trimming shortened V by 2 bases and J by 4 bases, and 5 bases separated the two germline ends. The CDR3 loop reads CASSLGGSDYTF. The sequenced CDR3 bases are TGTGCTAGCAGTTTAGGGGGCTCCGACTACACC.

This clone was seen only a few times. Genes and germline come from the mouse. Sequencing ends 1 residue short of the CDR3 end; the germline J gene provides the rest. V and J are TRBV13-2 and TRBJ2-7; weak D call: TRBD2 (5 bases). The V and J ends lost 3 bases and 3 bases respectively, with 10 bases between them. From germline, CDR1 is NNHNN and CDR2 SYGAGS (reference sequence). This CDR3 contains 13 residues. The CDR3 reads CASGAWGFYEQYF. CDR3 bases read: TGTGCCAGCGGTGCGTGGGGATTCTATGAACAGTAC.

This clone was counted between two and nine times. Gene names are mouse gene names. CDR3 sequence: CASSQDWGYEQYF. CDR3 DNA (partial): TGTGCCAGCAGCCAAGACTGGGGGTATGAACAGTAC. The chain has TRBV5 and TRBJ2-7; 7 nucleotides match TRBD2. Read coverage stops 1 residue before the CDR3 terminus; the germline J gene supplies the remainder. The V segment lost 0 bases and the J segment 4 bases; nucleotides outside the gene matches: 0. Germline assignment: CDR1 LGHNA and CDR2 YNLKQL (reference sequence). This CDR3 has 13 residues.

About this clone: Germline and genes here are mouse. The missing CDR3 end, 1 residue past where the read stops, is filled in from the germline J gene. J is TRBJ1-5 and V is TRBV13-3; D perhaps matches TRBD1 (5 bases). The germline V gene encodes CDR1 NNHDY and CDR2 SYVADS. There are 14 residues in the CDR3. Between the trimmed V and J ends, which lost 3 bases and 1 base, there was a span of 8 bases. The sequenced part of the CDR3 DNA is TGTGCCAGCAGTGTCCGGGACAACAACCAGGCTCCGCTT. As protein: CASSVRDNNQAPL. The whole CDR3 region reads CASSVRDNNQAPLF.

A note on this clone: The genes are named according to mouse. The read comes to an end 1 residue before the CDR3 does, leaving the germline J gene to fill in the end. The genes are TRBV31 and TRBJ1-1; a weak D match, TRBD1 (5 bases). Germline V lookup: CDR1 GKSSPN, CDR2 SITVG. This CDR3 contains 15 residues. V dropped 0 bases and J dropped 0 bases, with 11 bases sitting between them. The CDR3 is CAWSLGGASNTEVFF. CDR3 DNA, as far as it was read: TGTGCCTGGAGTCTAGGCGGGGCCTCAAACACAGAAGTCTTC.